The rows below give T cell receptor beta chains drawn from one sample of a study of cytomegalovirus exposure and HLA in healthy donors. Assay: immunoSEQ multiplex PCR; the TCRdb copy retains only in-frame clones and omits some. Of more than 130,000 clones in the sample, approximately 71% were seen once. Sample: PBMCs. The receptors derive from a woman aged 50 to 60 in good health and CMV-seronegative. CDR3s include the opening cysteine and the closing phenylalanine or tryptophan. The D gene is left open where the match is weak. A clone size is listed for some rows: how often the clone was seen (once, few, many), or a class if it is expanded.

>NA|TRBV10-1|TRBJ2-5|TRBD2
CASGGTSIYQETQYF
TGCGCCAGCGGGGGGACTAGCATTTACCAAGAGACCCAGTACTTC
>once|TRBV5-6|TRBJ2-7|TRBD1
CASSLSGTGYEQYF
TGTGCCAGCAGCCTTTCCGGGACAGGGTATGAGCAGTACTTC
>NA|TRBV28|TRBJ2-2|NA
CASSSREGALLGELFF
TGTGCCAGCAGTTCCCGGGAGGGGGCGCTTTTGGGGGAGCTGTTTTTT
>NA|TRBV7-7|TRBJ2-5|TRBD1
CASSLTDREETQYF
TGTGCTAGCAGCTTAACGGACAGGGAAGAGACCCAGTACTTC
>NA|TRBV5-4|TRBJ1-2|NA
CASSLEQGSFYGYTF
TGTGCCAGCAGCTTGGAACAGGGTTCCTTTTATGGCTACACCTTC
>NA|TRBV7-4|TRBJ2-4|TRBD1
CASSEGPGQGVHIQYF
TGTGCCAGCAGCGAGGGACCGGGACAGGGGGTTCACATTCAGTACTTC
>NA|TRBV6-5|TRBJ1-1|NA
CASRTGNTEAFF
TGTGCCAGCAGGACAGGGAACACTGAAGCTTTCTTT
>NA|TRBV19|TRBJ2-2|TRBD1
CASSNQGATGELFF
TGTGCCAGTAGTAACCAGGGGGCGACCGGGGAGCTGTTTTTT
>NA|TRBV7-9|TRBJ2-7|NA
CASGLLGQRTYEQYF
TGTGCCAGCGGTCTCTTAGGACAGAGAACCTACGAGCAGTACTTC
>NA|TRBV2|TRBJ2-3|NA
CASSDVEGGTQYF
TGTGCCAGCAGTGATGTTGAGGGGGGGACGCAGTATTTT
>NA|TRBV15|TRBJ2-5|TRBD2
CATSRGGGLQETQYF
TGTGCCACCAGCAGAGGCGGGGGACTTCAAGAGACCCAGTACTTC
>NA|TRBV19|TRBJ1-5|NA
CASSIQGRGNQPQHF
TGTGCCAGTAGTATCCAGGGGCGCGGCAATCAGCCCCAGCATTTT
>NA|TRBV18|TRBJ2-1|NA
CASSFSGGYNEQFF
TGTGCCAGCTCATTCTCCGGGGGTTACAATGAGCAGTTCTTC
>once|TRBV6-6|TRBJ1-4|NA
CASSSLDGATNEKLFF
TGTGCCAGCAGTTCCCTAGACGGAGCAACTAATGAAAAACTGTTTTTT
>NA|TRBV19|TRBJ2-3|TRBD1
CASRGLGSTDTQYF
TGTGCCAGCAGGGGGCTAGGGAGCACAGATACGCAGTATTTT
>NA|TRBV27|TRBJ2-2|TRBD1
CASTHSGQGAITLNTGELFF
TGTGCCAGCACCCACTCGGGACAGGGGGCGATAACCCTTAACACCGGGGAGCTGTTTTTT
>few|TRBV28|TRBJ1-2|NA
CASSQRSTGTYGYTF
TGTGCCAGCAGTCAACGTTCTACAGGGACCTATGGCTACACCTTC
>once|TRBV10-1|TRBJ2-2|NA
CASSERVNTGELFF
TGCGCCAGCAGTGAGCGAGTGAACACCGGGGAGCTGTTTTTT
>NA|TRBV6-6|TRBJ2-1|TRBD1
CATQQGIGEQFF
TGTGCCACGCAACAGGGGATTGGTGAGCAGTTCTTC
>NA|TRBV21-1|TRBJ2-3|NA
CASSNEYISWGGRDTQYF
TGTGCCAGCAGCAACGAATATATTAGCTGGGGGGGGCGGGATACGCAGTATTTT
>NA|TRBV13|TRBJ1-5|NA
CASSLNGAGAGYNQPQHF
TGTGCCAGCAGCTTAAATGGGGCGGGGGCCGGGTACAATCAGCCCCAGCATTTT
>NA|TRBV13|TRBJ1-4|NA
CASSLGRDNEKLFF
TGTGCCAGCAGCTTGGGGCGGGATAATGAAAAACTGTTTTTT
>few|TRBV19|TRBJ1-3|NA
CASSIDTANSGNTIYF
TGTGCCAGTAGTATAGATACAGCCAACTCTGGAAACACCATATATTTT
>NA|TRBV4-2|TRBJ2-7|TRBD1
CASSQEGTGVAEQYF
TGTGCCAGCAGCCAAGAAGGGACAGGGGTTGCCGAGCAGTACTTC
>NA|TRBV7-9|TRBJ2-2|TRBD2
CASSLRGTGELFF
TGTGCCAGCAGCTTGCGGGGGACCGGGGAGCTGTTTTTT
>NA|TRBV5-4|TRBJ2-5|TRBD1
CASSRDRGREETQYF
TGTGCCAGCAGCAGGGACAGGGGGCGGGAAGAGACCCAGTACTTC
>NA|TRBV5-4|TRBJ2-7|NA
CASSLSLTGATYEQYF
TGTGCCAGCAGCTTGAGCCTAACTGGGGCCACCTACGAGCAGTACTTC
>NA|TRBV7-9|TRBJ2-1|NA
CASSLAGNSYNEQFF
TGTGCCAGCAGCTTAGCGGGCAACTCCTACAATGAGCAGTTCTTC
>NA|TRBV19|TRBJ2-7|NA
CASSIVDSYYEQYF
TGTGCCAGTAGTATAGTTGACAGCTACTACGAGCAGTACTTC
>once|TRBV11-2|TRBJ2-1|NA
CASSLDRGALRQFF
TGTGCCAGCAGCTTAGATCGCGGGGCTTTACGGCAGTTCTTC
>few|TRBV19|TRBJ2-2|NA
CASSMSGRRGTGELFF
TGTGCCAGTAGTATGTCCGGGAGGAGGGGGACCGGGGAGCTGTTTTTT
>NA|TRBV11-2|TRBJ2-2|NA
CASSDTPWTGELFF
TGTGCCAGCAGCGACACCCCCTGGACCGGGGAGCTGTTTTTT
>NA|TRBV15|TRBJ1-6|NA
CATSRDQPGGYYNSPLHF
TGTGCCACCAGCAGAGATCAACCGGGCGGGTACTATAATTCACCCCTCCACTTT
>NA|TRBV5-1|TRBJ2-2|TRBD1
CASSPRQGASTGELFF
TGCGCCAGCAGCCCTCGGCAGGGGGCAAGCACCGGGGAGCTGTTTTTT
>NA|TRBV19|TRBJ2-1|TRBD2
CASSISGLAGSSYNEQFF
TGTGCCAGTAGTATATCAGGACTAGCGGGGAGCTCCTACAATGAGCAGTTCTTC
>NA|TRBV4-1|TRBJ2-7|TRBD2
CASSLRLAGTYEQYF
TGCGCCAGCAGCCTCCGACTAGCGGGGACCTACGAGCAGTACTTC
>NA|TRBV28|TRBJ1-2|NA
CASRAQGTYGYTF
TGTGCCAGCAGGGCGCAGGGGACCTATGGCTACACCTTC
>few|TRBV9|TRBJ2-1|TRBD2
CASSPGVAGDNEQFF
TGTGCCAGCAGCCCTGGAGTAGCGGGGGACAATGAGCAGTTCTTC
>NA|TRBV11-2|TRBJ1-6|TRBD1
CASSSNRGYNSPLHF
TGTGCCAGCAGCTCCAACAGGGGCTATAATTCACCCCTCCACTTT
>NA|TRBV5-1|TRBJ1-1|NA
CASSLVRQQNTEAFF
TGCGCCAGCAGCTTGGTAAGACAGCAGAACACTGAAGCTTTCTTT
>few|TRBV5-1|TRBJ2-1|TRBD2
CASSWGSGGTSYNEQFF
TGCGCCAGCAGCTGGGGTAGCGGGGGGACCTCCTACAATGAGCAGTTCTTC
>NA|TRBV4-2|TRBJ1-1|NA
CASSQDAGGTEAFF
TGTGCCAGCAGCCAAGATGCAGGCGGGACTGAAGCTTTCTTT
>NA|TRBV28|TRBJ2-3|NA
CASSLIRDTPSTDTQYF
TGTGCCAGCAGTTTAATCCGAGACACCCCTAGCACAGATACGCAGTATTTT
>NA|TRBV29-1|TRBJ2-5|TRBD1
CSVVGQLQETQYF
TGCAGCGTTGTGGGACAGCTCCAAGAGACCCAGTACTTC
>NA|TRBV6-1|TRBJ1-2|NA
CASSEIRREDGYTF
TGTGCCAGCAGTGAAATAAGGCGGGAGGATGGCTACACCTTC
>NA|TRBV30|TRBJ2-4|TRBD2
CAWSVASGGTIFYF
TGTGCCTGGAGTGTTGCTAGCGGGGGGACAATCTTCTACTTC
>NA|TRBV4-2|TRBJ2-1|NA
CASSQDYGGYNEQFF
TGTGCCAGCAGCCAAGATTATGGAGGTTACAATGAGCAGTTCTTC
>NA|TRBV9|TRBJ2-3|NA
CASSVDSGDTDTQYF
TGTGCCAGCAGCGTAGACTCAGGGGATACAGATACGCAGTATTTT
>NA|TRBV9|TRBJ2-5|TRBD1
CASSQTLGQTETQYF
TGTGCCAGCAGCCAAACCCTGGGACAGACGGAGACCCAGTACTTC
>NA|TRBV5-4|TRBJ2-1|TRBD2
CASSSGLATYNEQFF
TGTGCCAGCAGCTCGGGACTAGCGACCTACAATGAGCAGTTCTTC
>NA|TRBV9|TRBJ2-7|TRBD1
CASSARQGLGEQYF
TGTGCCAGCAGCGCCCGACAGGGGTTAGGCGAGCAGTACTTC
>NA|TRBV14|TRBJ2-1|TRBD1
CASSQTGQGSNEQFF
TGTGCCAGCAGCCAAACCGGACAGGGTTCGAATGAGCAGTTCTTC
>NA|TRBV5-1|TRBJ2-1|NA
CASSRGTGSYNEQFF
TGCGCCAGCAGCCGGGGGACGGGATCCTACAATGAGCAGTTCTTC
>NA|TRBV19|TRBJ1-5|NA
CASISSGSSNQPQHF
TGTGCCAGTATCTCTAGCGGCTCTAGCAATCAGCCCCAGCATTTT
>NA|TRBV7-6|TRBJ1-1|NA
CASSLVGGGNTEAFF
TGTGCCAGCAGCTTAGTTGGGGGCGGGAACACTGAAGCTTTCTTT